The sequence of this T cell receptor beta chain was determined in a study of blood T cell repertoires in COVID-19. Study summary: Acute-phase and convalescent COVID-19 samples originated in the United States, Italy and Spain. In each case, the material was cDNA or gDNA derived from T cells, B-cell-depleted T cells, or PBMCs.

TCRdb's copy holds only in-frame clones and misses some; the assay was immunoSEQ multiplex PCR. The sample yields 30,000 to 40,000 clones, about 87% seen once. The CDR3 has 14 amino acids. Germline CDR1 and CDR2: MNHEY and SMNVEV (reference sequence). Trimming pared 0 bases from V and 8 bases from J, leaving 13 bases between. This chain connects TRBV27 to TRBJ1-1; D remains unclear. This TCR came from a man aged 70-80 years with acute or convalescent COVID-19. Material for sequencing was peripheral blood. DNA of the CDR3: TGTGCCAGCAGTTTATCCCCGCCAGGTCGAGAAGCTTTCTTT. Protein sequence: CASSLSPPGREAFF.